Each of the 27 T cell receptor beta chains below was sequenced from the same sample in a study of T cell responses to AZD1222 COVID-19 vaccine (dated by TCRdb to about 2021). Receptors were amplified or captured by the immunoSEQ multiplex PCR assay. TCRdb re-hosts the immuneACCESS table, in-frame sequences only. Its copies lack some clones; in the studies checked, an unresolved V gene accounts for under half of them, and the cause for the rest is not known. For this sample the table gives 120,000 or so clones, of which roughly 87% were detected only once. Just under 10% of the sample is taken by the ten largest. The intended sense of this specimen's time point label: baseline before first vaccination. Sequencing was performed on peripheral blood, taken on day 0 of AZD1222 vaccination. These TCRs come from an adult in good health.

The rearrangement joins TRBV11-1 to TRBJ1-1, with D tentatively TRBD1 (5 bases). Germline V CDR1 and CDR2: SGHAT, FQDESV (reference sequence). The V gene lost 1 base and the J gene lost 0 bases, with 9 bases spanning the gap. The CDR3 covers 15 residues. The DNA for the CDR3 is TGTGCCAGCAGCTTAGGTCCCAGGGTGAACACTGAAGCTTTCTTT. Residues: CASSLGPRVNTEAFF.

The chain couples TRBV19 to TRBJ1-1; 9 positions agree with TRBD1. The J segment lost 1 base and the V segment lost 6 bases, leaving 6 bases of the junction unmatched. Per the germline V gene, CDR1 is LNHDA and CDR2 is SQIVND (reference sequence). The CDR3 covers 15 residues. The CDR3 loop is CASSPTGGGNTEAFF. The CDR3 region has the DNA TGTGCCAGTAGCCCGACAGGGGGAGGGAACACTGAAGCTTTCTTT.

The V and J genes are TRBV10-3 and TRBJ2-5, with 14 positions matching TRBD2. Trimming cost V 3 bases and J 5 bases; bases outside gene matches: 11. In germline, CDR1 is ENHRY, CDR2 SYGVKD. The CDR3 loop spans 18 amino acids. The CDR3 region has the DNA TGTGCCATCAGTGATGATGGGACTAGCGGGGGACCCGGGGAGACCCAGTACTTC. This codes for CAISDDGTSGGPGETQYF.

CDR3 in amino acids: CASIQRPGDEKLFF. The CDR3 DNA reads as TGTGCCAGCATTCAAAGGCCAGGGGACGAAAAACTGTTTTTT. This chain joins TRBV2 and TRBJ1-4, with a possible D match to TRBD1 (6 bases). CDR3 length equals 14 residues. Germline assignment: CDR1 SNHLY and CDR2 FYNNEI. Trimming removed 7 bases from V and 8 bases from J, with 17 bases in between.

This sequence joins TRBV9 and TRBJ2-2; no definite D call. The CDR3 consists of 16 residues. Germline V CDR1 and CDR2: SGDLS, YYNGEE. Trimming removed 4 bases from V and 2 bases from J, with 15 bases in between. For the CDR3, the DNA is TGTGCCAGCAGCCCCCGGGCCAAAGCCAACACCGGGGAGCTGTTTTTT. Amino acids: CASSPRAKANTGELFF.

The J gene is TRBJ2-1, the V gene TRBV20-1; 12 bases align to TRBD2. Germline CDR1 DFQATT, CDR2 SNEGSKA (reference sequence). CDR3 length equals 14 residues. After removal of 3 bases from V and 9 bases from J, the junction contained 6 bases not matched to a gene. CDR3 residues: CSASWTSGKGEQFF. The CDR3 region has the DNA TGCAGTGCTAGTTGGACTAGCGGGAAGGGTGAGCAGTTCTTC.

The rearrangement links TRBV5-1 to TRBJ1-1, with TRBD1 identical over 10 bases. V gave up 1 base and J gave up 7 bases; unmatched junction bases: 4. The germline V gene has CDR1 SGHRS and CDR2 YFSETQ. This CDR3 contains 14 residues. The CDR3 DNA reads as TGCGCCAGCAGCTTGATAGGACAGGGGGTTGAAGCTTTCTTT. Its translation: CASSLIGQGVEAFF.

The count of this clone is one. The chain links TRBV28 to TRBJ1-6; 8 positions match TRBD1. The CDR3 is made up of 13 amino acids. CDR1 MDHEN and CDR2 SYDVKM come from the germline V gene. Germline trimming cut 8 bases from V and 9 bases from J; bases unmatched to any gene: 6. The CDR3 protein is CASFGTGSSPLHF. The CDR3 bases are TGTGCCAGCTTCGGGACAGGTAGTTCACCCCTCCACTTT.

The rearrangement joins TRBV21-1 to TRBJ1-6; the tabulated D call, TRBD1, remains unverified against the DNA. TRBV21-1 is a known pseudogene. The CDR3 is made up of 14 amino acids. The CDR3 region has the DNA TGTGCCAGCAGCATGACAGGGGGTAATTCACCCCTCCACTTT. Translation gives CASSMTGGNSPLHF.

The chain is built from TRBV3-1 (or the pseudogene TRBV3-2) and TRBJ1-6, with D uncertain. The CDR3 runs 13 residues. Per the germline V gene, CDR1 is LGHDT and CDR2 is YNNKEL (reference sequence). V dropped 4 bases and J dropped 8 bases, with 9 bases sitting between them. The CDR3 DNA reads TGTGCCAGCAGCCGGAACGAGGATTCACCCCTCCACTTT. It specifies CASSRNEDSPLHF.

This clone was detected only a few times. This CDR3 reads CASRTQGIGTYEQYF. The CDR3 nucleotides read TGTGCCAGTAGGACACAGGGAATTGGGACCTACGAGCAGTACTTC. The V gene is TRBV19, the J gene TRBJ2-7, with D possibly being TRBD1 (6 bases). CDR3 length: 15 residues. V dropped 6 bases and J dropped 2 bases, with 17 bases sitting between them. Germline CDR1 and CDR2: LNHDA and SQIVND (reference sequence).

This clone was picked up a small number of times. The chain uses TRBV27 and TRBJ1-5, with a possible D match to TRBD1 (5 bases). Germline V gene sequence: CDR1 MNHEY, CDR2 SMNVEV (reference sequence). With 7 bases removed from V and 0 bases from J, the gap between germline ends came to 22 bases. The CDR3 contains 18 residues. The DNA of the CDR3 is TGTGCCAGCATGACGGGCCAACAAGGGGCATATAGCAATCAGCCCCAGCATTTT. The encoded protein is CASMTGQQGAYSNQPQHF.

Here the CDR3 reads CASSQQVEPQHF. CDR3 nucleotide sequence: TGTGCCAGCAGCCAACAGGTAGAGCCCCAGCATTTT. The V and J genes are TRBV28 and TRBJ1-5, with D maybe TRBD1 (5 bases). The CDR3 contains 12 residues. Germline V gene data show CDR1 as MDHEN and CDR2 as SYDVKM. V lost 6 bases to trimming and J lost 8 bases, with 11 bases between them.

The rearrangement links TRBV30 to TRBJ1-5; 9 bases are a match to TRBD1. In germline, CDR1 is GTSNPN, CDR2 SVGIG (reference sequence). CDR3 length: 18 residues. V shed 4 bases and J 0 bases; nucleotides not matched to a gene: 13. DNA for the CDR3: TGTGCCTGGAAGTTGGCGACAGGGGGACCGTATAGCAATCAGCCCCAGCATTTT. Translating gives CAWKLATGGPYSNQPQHF. The full variable domain, with the rest looked up from reference TRBV30 and TRBJ1-5, is SQTIHQWPATLVQPVGSPLSLECTVEGTSNPNLYWYRQAAGRGLQLLFYSVGIGQISSEVPQNLSASRPQDRQFILSSKKLLLSDSGFYLCAWKLATGGPYSNQPQHFGDGTRLSIL.

The chain combines TRBV2 with TRBJ1-5; D not resolved. The germline V gene has CDR1 SNHLY and CDR2 FYNNEI. The CDR3 contains 12 residues. V gave up 7 bases and J gave up 8 bases, with 12 bases separating them. The CDR3 spells CASTADGKPQHF. The CDR3 nucleotides are TGTGCCAGCACCGCGGACGGAAAGCCCCAGCATTTT.

V is TRBV18 and J is TRBJ2-7, with unresolved D. In germline, CDR1 is KGHSH, CDR2 LQKENI. Trimming removed 0 bases from V and 0 bases from J, with 3 bases in between. The CDR3 has 13 amino acids. CDR3 bases: TGTGCCAGCTCACCACCCAGCTCCTACGAGCAGTACTTC. It is translated as CASSPPSSYEQYF.

The rearrangement links TRBV6-5 to TRBJ1-1; possible D gene TRBD1, 6 bases. This CDR3 is 16 amino acids long. V was pared by 0 bases and J by 4 bases, with 15 bases between. CDR1 and CDR2 from the germline V gene are MNHEY and SVGAGI. The CDR3 reads CASSYSTRGRATEAFF. DNA of the CDR3: TGTGCCAGCAGTTACTCGACCAGGGGCAGGGCCACTGAAGCTTTCTTT.

V is TRBV27 and J is TRBJ1-1; D unclear. In germline, CDR1 is MNHEY, CDR2 SMNVEV (reference sequence). Trimming took off 2 bases at V and 4 bases at J, with 11 bases between the two ends. The CDR3 has 14 residues. Here the CDR3 reads CASSLQRVGTEAFF. CDR3 DNA: TGTGCCAGCAGTTTACAACGGGTAGGCACTGAAGCTTTCTTT.

The genes are TRBV4-1 and TRBJ2-1; TRBD2 matches 7 bases. V was clipped by 0 bases and J by 12 bases; unmatched bases: 8. There are 14 residues in the CDR3. CDR1 and CDR2 from the germline V gene are MGHRA and YSYEKL. The CDR3 sequence is CASSQESGGRVQFF. DNA of the CDR3: TGCGCCAGCAGCCAAGAATCGGGGGGTCGTGTGCAGTTCTTC.

J is TRBJ2-1 and V is TRBV29-1; a possible D gene is TRBD2 (6 bases). Trimming removed 3 bases from V and 0 bases from J, with 9 bases in between. The CDR3 spans 14 residues. Germline V gene data show CDR1 as SQVTM and CDR2 as ANQGSEA. The CDR3: CSVEAGSSYNEQFF. CDR3 sequence (DNA): TGCAGCGTTGAGGCGGGGAGCTCCTACAATGAGCAGTTCTTC.

Here the CDR3 reads CASSPGGTSGRAGSNEQFF. CDR3 sequence (DNA): TGTGCCAGCAGCCCCGGAGGGACTAGCGGGAGGGCAGGCTCAAATGAGCAGTTCTTC. The V gene is TRBV5-4, the J gene TRBJ2-1, with TRBD2 matching over 16 bases. CDR1 SGHNT and CDR2 YYREEE come from the germline V gene (reference sequence). The V gene end was trimmed by 4 bases and the J gene end by 7 bases; junction bases not matched to a gene: 14. The CDR3 consists of 19 residues. The full variable domain, in which reference TRBV5-4 and TRBJ2-1 provide the parts outside the CDR3, is ETGVTQSPTHLIKTRGQQVTLRCSSQSGHNTVSWYQQALGQGPQFIFQYYREEENGRGNFPPRFSGLQFPNYSSELNVNALELDDSALYLCASSPGGTSGRAGSNEQFFGPGTRLTVL.

This sequence joins TRBV29-1 and TRBJ1-1; 7 nucleotides line up with TRBD1. With 3 bases clipped from V and 12 bases from J, the junction kept 4 bases outside the gene matches. The germline CDR1 and CDR2 sequences are SQVTM and ANQGSEA. This CDR3 contains 10 residues. The DNA for the CDR3 is TGCAGCGTTGATCAGGGGGGTTCTTTCTTT. Translating it yields CSVDQGGSFF.

V usage is TRBV15 and J usage is TRBJ1-4; D unresolved. Germline loops: CDR1 LNHNV, CDR2 YYDKDF (reference sequence). The V gene lost 5 bases and the J gene lost 0 bases, with 22 bases spanning the gap. The CDR3 is made up of 19 amino acids. The CDR3 is CATSGIPRPSSATNEKLFF. In DNA, the CDR3 is TGTGCCACCAGCGGGATCCCCCGGCCCTCATCTGCAACTAATGAAAAACTGTTTTTT.

The chain combines TRBV5-1 with TRBJ2-1; tentatively, D is TRBD2 (5 bases). This CDR3 spans 16 amino acids. Trimming removed 6 bases at V and 8 bases at J, with 24 bases between. Germline CDR1 SGHRS, CDR2 YFSETQ. The CDR3 sequence: CASTSDLGRLYHEQFF. CDR3 nucleotides: TGCGCCAGCACCTCAGATTTAGGGAGATTGTACCATGAGCAGTTCTTC.

V and J are TRBV3-1 (or the pseudogene TRBV3-2) and TRBJ1-1; D gene unclear. Germline-derived CDR1 and CDR2 are LGHDT and YNNKEL (reference sequence). Trimming took off 1 base at V and 1 base at J, with 10 bases between the two ends. The CDR3 is made up of 15 amino acids. CDR3: CASSQAWSRNTEAFF. CDR3 in DNA: TGTGCCAGCAGCCAAGCCTGGTCAAGGAACACTGAAGCTTTCTTT.

This clone has a handful of counts. The genes are TRBV6-5 and TRBJ2-7; possible D gene TRBD1, 6 bases. Germline V gives CDR1 MNHEY, CDR2 SVGAGI. This CDR3 has 12 residues. The CDR3 DNA reads as TGTGTCGTAGAGGACAGAGCTTACGAGCAGTACTTC. Translated: CVVEDRAYEQYF.

The chain couples TRBV11-2 to TRBJ2-3; weak D call: TRBD2 (5 bases). Germline V gene sequence: CDR1 SGHAT, CDR2 FQNNGV. This CDR3 has 17 residues. Trimming removed 1 base from V and 1 base from J, with 15 bases in between. The CDR3: CASSLALHSEGTDTQYF. For the CDR3, the DNA is TGTGCCAGCAGCTTAGCCCTCCATAGCGAGGGCACAGATACGCAGTATTTT.